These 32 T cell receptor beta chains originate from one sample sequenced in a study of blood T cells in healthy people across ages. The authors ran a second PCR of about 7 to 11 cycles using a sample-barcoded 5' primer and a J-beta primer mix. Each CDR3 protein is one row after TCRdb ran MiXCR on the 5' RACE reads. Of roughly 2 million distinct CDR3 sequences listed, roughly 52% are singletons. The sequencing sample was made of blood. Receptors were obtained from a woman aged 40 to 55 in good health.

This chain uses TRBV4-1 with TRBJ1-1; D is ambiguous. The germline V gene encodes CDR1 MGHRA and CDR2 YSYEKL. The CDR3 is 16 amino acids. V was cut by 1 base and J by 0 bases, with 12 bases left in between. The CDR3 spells CASSQGRGGMNTEAFF. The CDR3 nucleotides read TGCGCCAGCAGCCAAGGACGGGGAGGAATGAACACTGAAGCTTTCTTT.

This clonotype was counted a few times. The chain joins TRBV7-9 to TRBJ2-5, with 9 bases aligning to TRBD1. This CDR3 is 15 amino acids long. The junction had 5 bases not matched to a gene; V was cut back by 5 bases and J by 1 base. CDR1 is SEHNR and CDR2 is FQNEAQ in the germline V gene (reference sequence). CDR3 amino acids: CASSAATGGQETQYF. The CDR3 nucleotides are TGTGCCAGCAGCGCAGCGACAGGGGGCCAAGAGACCCAGTACTTC.

CDR3 region: CASRGSLTDTQYF. The CDR3 region has the DNA TGTGCCAGCAGGGGATCGCTCACAGATACGCAGTATTTT. The rearrangement uses TRBV6-6 and TRBJ2-3; D uncertain. V lost 6 bases to trimming and J lost 2 bases, with 9 bases between them. The CDR3 runs 13 residues. The germline V gene has CDR1 MNHNY and CDR2 SVGAGI (reference sequence).

CDR3 DNA sequence: TGCGCCAGCAGGTCATACAGGGGGTACAATGAGCAGTTCTTC. Translating gives CASRSYRGYNEQFF. The rearrangement links TRBV10-2 to TRBJ2-1; 8 bases align to TRBD1. From germline, CDR1 is WSHSY and CDR2 SAAADI. This CDR3 contains 14 residues. After removal of 6 bases from V and 4 bases from J, the junction contained 5 bases not matched to a gene.

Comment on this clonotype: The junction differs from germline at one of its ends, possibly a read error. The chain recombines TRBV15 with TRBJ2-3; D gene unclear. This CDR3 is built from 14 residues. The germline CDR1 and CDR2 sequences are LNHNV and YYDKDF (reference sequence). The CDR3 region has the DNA TGTGCCACCAGCAGAGATCAAGGCACAAATACGCAGTATTTT. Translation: CATSRDQGTNTQYF.

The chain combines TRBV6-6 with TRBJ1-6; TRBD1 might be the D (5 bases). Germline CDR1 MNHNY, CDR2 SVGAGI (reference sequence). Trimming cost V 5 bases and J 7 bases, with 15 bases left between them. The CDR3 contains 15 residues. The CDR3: CASSTPGTGNSPLHF. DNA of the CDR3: TGTGCCAGCAGTACTCCAGGGACGGGGAATTCACCCCTCCACTTT.

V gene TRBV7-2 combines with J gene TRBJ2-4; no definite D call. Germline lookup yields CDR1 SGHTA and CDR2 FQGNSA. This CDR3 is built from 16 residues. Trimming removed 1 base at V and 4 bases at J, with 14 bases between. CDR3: CASSLGPGIGKNIQYF. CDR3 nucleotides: TGTGCCAGCAGCTTAGGGCCGGGTATTGGTAAAAACATTCAGTACTTC.

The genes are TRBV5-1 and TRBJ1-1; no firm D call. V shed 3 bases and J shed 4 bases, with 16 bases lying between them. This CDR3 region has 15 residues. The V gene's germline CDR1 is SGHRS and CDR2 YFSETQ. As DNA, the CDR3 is TGCGCCAGCAGCTCGAGCCGGGGTGTAGGCACTGAAGCTTTCTTT. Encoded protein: CASSSSRGVGTEAFF.

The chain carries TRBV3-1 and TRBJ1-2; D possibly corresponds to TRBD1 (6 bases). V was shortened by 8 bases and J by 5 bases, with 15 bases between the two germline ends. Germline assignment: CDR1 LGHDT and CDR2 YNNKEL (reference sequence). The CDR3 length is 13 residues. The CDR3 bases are TGTGCCAGCGGGCAGGGGCGCGTTTATGGCTACACCTTC. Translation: CASGQGRVYGYTF.

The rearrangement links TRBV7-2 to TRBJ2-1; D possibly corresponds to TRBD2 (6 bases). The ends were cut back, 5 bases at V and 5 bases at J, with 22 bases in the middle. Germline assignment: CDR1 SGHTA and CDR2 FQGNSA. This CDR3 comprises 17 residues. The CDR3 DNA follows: TGTGCCAGCAGCCTTTCCTCCGGGGGACCCCCCGACAATGAGCAGTTCTTC. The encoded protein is CASSLSSGGPPDNEQFF.

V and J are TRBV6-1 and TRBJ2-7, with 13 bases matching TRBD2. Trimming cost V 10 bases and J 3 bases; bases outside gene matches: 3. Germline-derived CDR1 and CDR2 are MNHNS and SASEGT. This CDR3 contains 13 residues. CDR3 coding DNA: TGTGCCACCGGACTAGCGGGAGACTACGAGCAGTACTTC. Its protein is CATGLAGDYEQYF.

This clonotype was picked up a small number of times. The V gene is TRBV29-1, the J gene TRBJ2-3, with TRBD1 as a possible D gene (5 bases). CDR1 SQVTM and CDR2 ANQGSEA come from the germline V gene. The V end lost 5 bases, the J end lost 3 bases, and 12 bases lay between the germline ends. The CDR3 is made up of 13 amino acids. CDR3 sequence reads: CSVWARATDTQYF. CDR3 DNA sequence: TGCAGCGTTTGGGCCAGGGCGACAGATACGCAGTATTTT.

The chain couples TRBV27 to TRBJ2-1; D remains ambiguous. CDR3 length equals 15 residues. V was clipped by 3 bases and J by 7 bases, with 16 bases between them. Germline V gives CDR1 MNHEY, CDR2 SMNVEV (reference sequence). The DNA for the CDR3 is TGTGCCAGCAGTTTCCTACCCTGCCTGGGGAATGAGCAGTTCTTC. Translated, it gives CASSFLPCLGNEQFF.

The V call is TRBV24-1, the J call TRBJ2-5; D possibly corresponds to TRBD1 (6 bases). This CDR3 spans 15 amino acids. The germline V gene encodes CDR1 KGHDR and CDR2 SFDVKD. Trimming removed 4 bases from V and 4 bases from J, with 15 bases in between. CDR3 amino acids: CATSDDRLGAETQYF. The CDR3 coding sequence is TGTGCCACCAGTGACGACAGGTTAGGGGCAGAGACCCAGTACTTC.

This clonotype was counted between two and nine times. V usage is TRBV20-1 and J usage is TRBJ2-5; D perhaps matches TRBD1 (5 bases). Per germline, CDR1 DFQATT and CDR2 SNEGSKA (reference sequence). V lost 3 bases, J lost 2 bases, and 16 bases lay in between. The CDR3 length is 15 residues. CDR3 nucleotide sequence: TGCAGTGCTAGTGATGTCGAAGGGGATCAAGAGACCCAGTACTTC. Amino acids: CSASDVEGDQETQYF.

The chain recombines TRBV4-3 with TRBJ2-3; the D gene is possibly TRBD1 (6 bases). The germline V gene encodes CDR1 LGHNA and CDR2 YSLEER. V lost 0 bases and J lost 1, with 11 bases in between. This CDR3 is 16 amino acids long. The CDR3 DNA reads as TGCGCCAGCAGCCAAGATAAGGCAGGGGGCACAGATACGCAGTATTTT. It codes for CASSQDKAGGTDTQYF.

The chain's CDR3 is CASSYFLGPPQRNQPQHF. CDR3 sequence (DNA): TGTGCCAGCAGTTATTTTCTCGGACCTCCACAACGCAATCAGCCCCAGCATTTT. The rearrangement uses TRBV6-2 or TRBV6-3 and TRBJ1-5; D is unresolved. This CDR3 has 18 residues. Trimming shortened V by 3 bases and J by 2 bases, and 20 bases separated the two germline ends. The germline CDR1 and CDR2 sequences are MNHEY and SVGEGT.

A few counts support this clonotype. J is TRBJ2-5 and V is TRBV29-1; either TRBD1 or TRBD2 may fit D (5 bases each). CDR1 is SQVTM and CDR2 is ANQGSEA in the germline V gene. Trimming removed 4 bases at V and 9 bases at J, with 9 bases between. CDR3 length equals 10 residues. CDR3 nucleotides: TGCAGCGTTGTTGAGGGGTCCCAGTACTTC. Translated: CSVVEGSQYF. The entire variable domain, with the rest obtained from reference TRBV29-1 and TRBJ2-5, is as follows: SAVISQKPSRDICQRGTSLTIQCQVDSQVTMMFWYRQQPGQSLTLIATANQGSEATYESGFVIDKFPISRPNLTFSTLTVSNMSPEDSSIYLCSVVEGSQYFGPGTRLLVL.

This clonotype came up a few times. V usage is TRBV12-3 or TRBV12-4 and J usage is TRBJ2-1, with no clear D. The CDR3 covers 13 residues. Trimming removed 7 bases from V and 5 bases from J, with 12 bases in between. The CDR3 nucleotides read TGTGCCAGCAACCCCAGTGGGGACAATGAGCAGTTCTTC. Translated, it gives CASNPSGDNEQFF.

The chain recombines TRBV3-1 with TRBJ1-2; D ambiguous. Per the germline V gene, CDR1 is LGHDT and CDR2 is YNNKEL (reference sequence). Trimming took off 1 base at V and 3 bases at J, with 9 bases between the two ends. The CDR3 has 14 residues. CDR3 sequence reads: CASSQARADYGYTF. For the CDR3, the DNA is TGTGCCAGCAGCCAAGCGAGGGCTGACTATGGCTACACCTTC.

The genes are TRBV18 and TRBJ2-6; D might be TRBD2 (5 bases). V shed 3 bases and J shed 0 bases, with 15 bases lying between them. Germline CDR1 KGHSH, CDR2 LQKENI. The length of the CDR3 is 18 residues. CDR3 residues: CASSPGGLSDSGANVLTF. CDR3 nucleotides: TGTGCCAGCTCACCCGGCGGGCTATCCGACTCTGGGGCCAACGTCCTGACTTTC.

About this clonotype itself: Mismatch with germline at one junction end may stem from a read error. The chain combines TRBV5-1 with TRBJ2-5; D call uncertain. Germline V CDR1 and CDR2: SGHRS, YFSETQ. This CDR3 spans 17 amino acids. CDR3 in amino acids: CASSLESALLHQEAQYF. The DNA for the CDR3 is TGCGCCAGCAGCTTGGAATCGGCTCTATTACATCAAGAGGCCCAGTACTTC.

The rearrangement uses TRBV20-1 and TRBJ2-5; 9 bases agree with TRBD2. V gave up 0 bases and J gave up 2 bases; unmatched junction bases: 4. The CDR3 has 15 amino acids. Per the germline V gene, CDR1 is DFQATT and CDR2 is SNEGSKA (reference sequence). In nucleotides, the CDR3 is TGCAGTGCTAGAGACCGACTAGCGGCACAAGAGACCCAGTACTTC. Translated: CSARDRLAAQETQYF.

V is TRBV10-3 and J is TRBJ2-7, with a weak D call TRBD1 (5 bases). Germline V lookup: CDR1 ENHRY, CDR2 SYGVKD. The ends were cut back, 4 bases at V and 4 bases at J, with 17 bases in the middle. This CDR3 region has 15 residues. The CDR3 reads CAISVGRQGAYEQYF. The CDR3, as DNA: TGTGCCATCAGTGTAGGGCGCCAAGGGGCTTACGAGCAGTACTTC.

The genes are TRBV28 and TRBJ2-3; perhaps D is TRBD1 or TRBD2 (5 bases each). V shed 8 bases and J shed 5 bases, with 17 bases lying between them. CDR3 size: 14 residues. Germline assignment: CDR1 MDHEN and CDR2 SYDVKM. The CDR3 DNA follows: TGTGCCAGCCTAGGGACCTTTCGGGAAGATACGCAGTATTTT. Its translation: CASLGTFREDTQYF.

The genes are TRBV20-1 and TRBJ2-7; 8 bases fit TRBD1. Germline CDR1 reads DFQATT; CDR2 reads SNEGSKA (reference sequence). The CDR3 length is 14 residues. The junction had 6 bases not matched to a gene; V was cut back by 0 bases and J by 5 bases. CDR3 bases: TGCAGTGCTAGAGATCGGACAGGGTCGGACGAGCAGTACTTC. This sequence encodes CSARDRTGSDEQYF.

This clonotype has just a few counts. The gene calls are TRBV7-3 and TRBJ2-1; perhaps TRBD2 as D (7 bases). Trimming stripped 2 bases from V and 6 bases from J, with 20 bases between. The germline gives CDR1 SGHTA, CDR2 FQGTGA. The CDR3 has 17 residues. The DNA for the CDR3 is TGTGCCAGCAGCTTATTGGGGGGGCAGGGCCTGTTCAATGAGCAGTTCTTC. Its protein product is CASSLLGGQGLFNEQFF.

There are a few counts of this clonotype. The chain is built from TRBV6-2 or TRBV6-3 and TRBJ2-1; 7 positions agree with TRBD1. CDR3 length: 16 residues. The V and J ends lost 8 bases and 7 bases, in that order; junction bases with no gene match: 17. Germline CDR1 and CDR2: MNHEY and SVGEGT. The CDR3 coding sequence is TGTGCCAGCCGGCCAGAGGGGGCAAATGTAGGTAATGAGCAGTTCTTC. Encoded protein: CASRPEGANVGNEQFF.

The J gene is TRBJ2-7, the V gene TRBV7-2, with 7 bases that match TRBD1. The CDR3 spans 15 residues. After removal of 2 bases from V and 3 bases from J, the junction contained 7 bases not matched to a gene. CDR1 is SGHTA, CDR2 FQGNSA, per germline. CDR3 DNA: TGTGCCAGCAGCTTATCCTGGACAGGAAACTACGAGCAGTACTTC. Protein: CASSLSWTGNYEQYF.

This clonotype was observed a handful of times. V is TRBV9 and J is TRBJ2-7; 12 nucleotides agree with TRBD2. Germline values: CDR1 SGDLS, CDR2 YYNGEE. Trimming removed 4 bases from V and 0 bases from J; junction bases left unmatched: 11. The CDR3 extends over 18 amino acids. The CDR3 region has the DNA TGTGCCAGCAGCCCTCCGACTAGCGGGGGTACCAGCTCCTACGAGCAGTACTTC. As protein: CASSPPTSGGTSSYEQYF.

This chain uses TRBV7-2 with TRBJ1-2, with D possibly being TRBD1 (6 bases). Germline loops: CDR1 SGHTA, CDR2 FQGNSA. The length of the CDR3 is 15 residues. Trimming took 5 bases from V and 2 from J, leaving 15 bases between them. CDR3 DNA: TGTGCCAGCAGCCCAGCGGCGGGGGCGAACTATGGCTACACCTTC. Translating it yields CASSPAAGANYGYTF.

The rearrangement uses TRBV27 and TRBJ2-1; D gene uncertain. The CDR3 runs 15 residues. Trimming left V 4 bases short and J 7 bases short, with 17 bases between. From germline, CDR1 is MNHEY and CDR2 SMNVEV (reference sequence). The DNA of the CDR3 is TGTGCCAGCAGTTCATTCAACGTCGGAAGGAATGAGCAGTTCTTC. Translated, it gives CASSSFNVGRNEQFF.